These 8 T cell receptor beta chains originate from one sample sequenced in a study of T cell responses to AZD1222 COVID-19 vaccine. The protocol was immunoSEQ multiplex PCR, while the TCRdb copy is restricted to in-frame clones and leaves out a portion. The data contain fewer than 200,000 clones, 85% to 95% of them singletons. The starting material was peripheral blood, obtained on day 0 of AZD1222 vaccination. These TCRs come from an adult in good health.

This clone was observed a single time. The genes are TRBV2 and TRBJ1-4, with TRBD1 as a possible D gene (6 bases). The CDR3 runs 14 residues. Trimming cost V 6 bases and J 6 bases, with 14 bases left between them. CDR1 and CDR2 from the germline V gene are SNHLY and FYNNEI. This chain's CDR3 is CASSPWGPDEKLFF. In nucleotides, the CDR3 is TGTGCCAGCAGCCCCTGGGGGCCTGATGAAAAACTGTTTTTT.

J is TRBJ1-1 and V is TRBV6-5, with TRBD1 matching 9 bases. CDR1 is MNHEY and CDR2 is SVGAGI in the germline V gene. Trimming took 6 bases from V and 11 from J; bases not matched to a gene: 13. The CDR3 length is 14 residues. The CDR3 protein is CASSRTGAVVRAFF. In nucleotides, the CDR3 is TGTGCCAGCAGCCGGACAGGGGCAGTGGTAAGGGCTTTCTTT.

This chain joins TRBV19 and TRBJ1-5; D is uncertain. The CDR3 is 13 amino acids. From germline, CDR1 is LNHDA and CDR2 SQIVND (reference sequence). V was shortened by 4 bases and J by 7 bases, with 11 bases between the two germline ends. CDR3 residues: CASSSDLAQPQHF. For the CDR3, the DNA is TGTGCCAGTAGTAGTGACCTAGCACAGCCCCAGCATTTT.

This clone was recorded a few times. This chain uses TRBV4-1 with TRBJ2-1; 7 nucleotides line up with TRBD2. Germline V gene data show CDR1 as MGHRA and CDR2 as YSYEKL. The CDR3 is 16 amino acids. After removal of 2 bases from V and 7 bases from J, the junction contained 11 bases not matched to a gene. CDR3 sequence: CASSQFSGMGRNEQFF. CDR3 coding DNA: TGCGCCAGCAGCCAATTCAGCGGGATGGGGAGGAATGAGCAGTTCTTC.

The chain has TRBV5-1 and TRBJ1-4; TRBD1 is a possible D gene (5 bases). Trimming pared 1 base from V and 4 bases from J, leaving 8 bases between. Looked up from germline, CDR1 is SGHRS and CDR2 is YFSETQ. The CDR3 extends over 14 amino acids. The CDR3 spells CASSLKGLNEKLFF. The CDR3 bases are TGCGCCAGCAGCTTGAAGGGACTTAATGAAAAACTGTTTTTT.

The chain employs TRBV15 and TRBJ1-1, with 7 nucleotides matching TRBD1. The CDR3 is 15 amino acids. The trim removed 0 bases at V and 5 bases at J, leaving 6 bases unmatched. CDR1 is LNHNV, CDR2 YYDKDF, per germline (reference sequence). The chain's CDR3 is CATSRDVGGETEAFF. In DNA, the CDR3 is TGTGCCACCAGCAGAGATGTAGGGGGCGAAACTGAAGCTTTCTTT.

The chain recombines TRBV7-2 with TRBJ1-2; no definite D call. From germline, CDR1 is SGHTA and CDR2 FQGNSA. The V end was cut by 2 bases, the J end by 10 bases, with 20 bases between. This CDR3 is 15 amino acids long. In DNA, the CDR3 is TGTGCCAGCAGCTTATTCGCTGAGAAATCCGGAGACTACACCTTC. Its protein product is CASSLFAEKSGDYTF.

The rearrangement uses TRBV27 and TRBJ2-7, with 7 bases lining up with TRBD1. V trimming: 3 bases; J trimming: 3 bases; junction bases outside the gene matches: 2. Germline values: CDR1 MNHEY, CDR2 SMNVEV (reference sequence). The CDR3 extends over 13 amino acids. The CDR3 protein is CASSFRQGYEQYF. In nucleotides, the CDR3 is TGTGCCAGCAGTTTCCGACAGGGCTACGAGCAGTACTTC.